Presented here are 25 T cell receptor beta chains from one specimen sequenced in a study of T cell responses to AZD1222 COVID-19 vaccine. Repertoires were generated with immunoSEQ multiplex PCR, while TCRdb's copy carries only in-frame clones and drops some. The sample lists fewer than 250,000 clones; around 94% were seen once. Sequencing used peripheral blood, obtained on day 0 of AZD1222 vaccination. These receptors came from an adult in good health.

This clone was found a few times. The chain employs TRBV2 and TRBJ2-2, with 7 bases aligning to TRBD2. The V and J ends lost 5 bases and 7 bases, in that order; junction bases with no gene match: 10. Germline loops: CDR1 SNHLY, CDR2 FYNNEI. CDR3 length equals 15 residues. The CDR3 spells CASSPTAGVGGELFF. In nucleotides, the CDR3 is TGTGCCAGCAGTCCGACGGCGGGGGTCGGCGGGGAGCTGTTTTTT.

The chain couples TRBV28 to TRBJ1-3, with TRBD1 identical over 7 bases. The J segment lost 2 bases and the V segment lost 6 bases, leaving 4 bases of the junction unmatched. CDR3 length: 14 amino acids. The germline V gene encodes CDR1 MDHEN and CDR2 SYDVKM. CDR3 residues: CASRTGLAGNTIYF. DNA of the CDR3: TGTGCCAGCAGGACAGGGCTTGCTGGAAACACCATATATTTT.

The genes are TRBV19 and TRBJ2-1; 8 bases fit TRBD2. Germline CDR1 and CDR2: LNHDA and SQIVND (reference sequence). The CDR3 covers 15 residues. The trim removed 5 bases at V and 10 bases at J, leaving 13 bases unmatched. This chain's CDR3 is CASSDWIAGTDEQFF. CDR3 bases: TGTGCCAGTAGTGATTGGATAGCGGGGACCGACGAGCAGTTCTTC. Filled out from reference TRBV19 and TRBJ2-1, the complete variable domain reads DGGITQSPKYLFRKEGQNVTLSCEQNLNHDAMYWYRQDPGQGLRLIYYSQIVNDFQKGDIAEGYSVSREKKESFPLTVTSAQKNPTAFYLCASSDWIAGTDEQFFGPGTRLTVL.

This rearrangement joins TRBV2 to TRBJ1-1; 7 bases line up with TRBD1. This CDR3 contains 16 residues. CDR1 and CDR2 from the germline V gene are SNHLY and FYNNEI. V was clipped by 4 bases and J by 1 base; unmatched bases: 9. As DNA, the CDR3 is TGTGCCAGCAGTGCCCCAGAGGGGGCGTCGAACACTGAAGCTTTCTTT. Its translation is CASSAPEGASNTEAFF.

The rearrangement uses TRBV5-4 and TRBJ2-2; 7 positions match TRBD2. This CDR3 is 14 amino acids long. V shed 5 bases, J shed 1 base, and the junction held 2 bases outside the gene matches. Germline lookup yields CDR1 SGHNT and CDR2 YYREEE (reference sequence). CDR3 region: CASSWTRNTGELFF. The CDR3 nucleotides are TGTGCCAGCAGTTGGACTAGGAACACCGGGGAGCTGTTTTTT.

The rearrangement links TRBV25-1 to TRBJ1-5; D is ambiguous. The CDR3 spans 13 residues. Trimming removed 5 bases from V and 0 bases from J, with 5 bases in between. Germline assignment: CDR1 MGHDK and CDR2 SYGVNS. CDR3 in DNA: TGTGCCAGCAGTACTTATAGCAATCAGCCCCAGCATTTT. It yields the protein CASSTYSNQPQHF.

The rearrangement links TRBV3-1 (or the pseudogene TRBV3-2) to TRBJ1-4, with TRBD1 matching 8 bases. The germline V gene encodes CDR1 LGHDT and CDR2 YNNKEL (reference sequence). The length of the CDR3 is 15 residues. The trim removed 4 bases at V and 7 bases at J, leaving 8 bases unmatched. Here the CDR3 reads CASSRLDRDFEKLFF. The DNA for the CDR3 is TGTGCCAGCAGCCGGCTGGACAGGGATTTTGAAAAACTGTTTTTT.

The chain uses TRBV3-1 (or the pseudogene TRBV3-2) and TRBJ1-4, with a weak D call TRBD1 (6 bases). In germline, CDR1 is LGHDT, CDR2 YNNKEL (reference sequence). The length of the CDR3 is 18 residues. Trimming cost V 1 base and J 1 base, with 16 bases left between them. CDR3 sequence reads: CASSQGGPGGVTNEKLFF. In DNA, the CDR3 is TGTGCCAGCAGCCAAGGGGGGCCCGGTGGGGTAACTAATGAAAAACTGTTTTTT.

This clone has more than one count but fewer than ten. The sample has other DNA sequences that encode this CDR3 too. The J gene is TRBJ1-1, the V gene TRBV12-3 or TRBV12-4; D may be TRBD1 (6 bases). Trimming took 5 bases from V and 2 from J, leaving 9 bases between them. CDR3 length: 13 amino acids. The CDR3 loop is CASSLQGNTEAFF. The CDR3 nucleotides read TGTGCCAGCAGTCTACAGGGAAACACTGAAGCTTTCTTT.

The CDR3 region has the DNA TGTGCCAGCAGCTTACAGGGTGCCCCTTTCTACGAGCAGTACTTC. Translating it yields CASSLQGAPFYEQYF. J is TRBJ2-7 and V is TRBV7-6, with D perhaps TRBD1 (5 bases). Trimming pared 2 bases from V and 3 bases from J, leaving 14 bases between. The germline gives CDR1 SGHVS, CDR2 FNYEAQ. The CDR3 is made up of 15 amino acids.

The chain uses TRBV9 and TRBJ1-2, with a tentative D call TRBD1 (6 bases). The CDR3 runs to 13 residues. V was clipped by 6 bases and J by 1 base, with 10 bases between them. Per germline, CDR1 SGDLS and CDR2 YYNGEE. This CDR3 reads CASTLGGNYGYTF. The CDR3, as DNA: TGTGCCAGCACTCTAGGGGGTAACTATGGCTACACCTTC.

Only a few counts were recorded for this clone. The chain links TRBV7-2 to TRBJ1-6; 8 positions match TRBD1. The V and J ends lost 5 bases and 4 bases, in that order; junction bases with no gene match: 4. The CDR3 spans 15 residues. Germline CDR1 and CDR2: SGHTA and FQGNSA. The CDR3 bases are TGTGCCAGCAGCCTAGGACAGGGTTATAATTCACCCCTCCACTTT. This translates into CASSLGQGYNSPLHF.

This chain uses TRBV6-5 with TRBJ1-3; tentatively, D is TRBD1 (5 bases). The CDR3 has 15 residues. With 2 bases removed from V and 4 bases from J, the gap between germline ends came to 12 bases. Germline-derived CDR1 and CDR2 are MNHEY and SVGAGI. The CDR3 nucleotides read TGTGCCAGCAGTTACGGATCAGGGACGGGAAACACCATATATTTT. It is translated as CASSYGSGTGNTIYF.

The chain has TRBV5-5 and TRBJ2-7, with D possibly TRBD2 on 5 matching bases. V was pared by 0 bases and J by 2 bases, with 9 bases between. In germline, CDR1 is SGHKS, CDR2 YYEKEE (reference sequence). The CDR3 runs to 14 residues. CDR3 coding DNA: TGTGCCAGCAGCTTGGCGGGGAGACCCTACGAGCAGTACTTC. Translated: CASSLAGRPYEQYF. Looking up the rest from reference TRBV5-5 and TRBJ2-7 gives the full variable domain: DAGVTQSPTHLIKTRGQQVTLRCSPISGHKSVSWYQQVLGQGPQFIFQYYEKEERGRGNFPDRFSARQFPNYSSELNVNALLLGDSALYLCASSLAGRPYEQYFGPGTRLTVT.

The chain has TRBV30 and TRBJ2-6; D is unresolved. V gave up 1 base and J gave up 4 bases, with 5 bases separating them. Germline V gene sequence: CDR1 GTSNPN, CDR2 SVGIG (reference sequence). The CDR3 is 13 amino acids. The CDR3 loop is CAWSGAGANVLTF. The DNA of the CDR3 is TGTGCCTGGAGTGGCGCCGGGGCCAACGTCCTGACTTTC.

This clone was observed once. The chain couples TRBV5-1 to TRBJ1-1; D is ambiguous. Germline V CDR1 and CDR2: SGHRS, YFSETQ. With 0 bases removed from V and 3 bases from J, the gap between germline ends came to 9 bases. CDR3 size: 14 residues. CDR3 region: CASSLGGSDTEAFF. Written as DNA, the CDR3 is TGCGCCAGCAGCTTGGGGGGATCTGACACTGAAGCTTTCTTT.

CDR3 nucleotide sequence: TGTGCCAGCAGCGACGGGGCCTTCAATCAGCCCCAGCATTTT. Protein product: CASSDGAFNQPQHF. This chain joins TRBV6-5 and TRBJ1-5, with D perhaps TRBD1 (5 bases). V was trimmed by 6 bases and J by 3 bases, leaving 12 bases between them. CDR3 length equals 14 residues. The germline gives CDR1 MNHEY, CDR2 SVGAGI.

This clone was seen just once. This chain connects TRBV3-1 (or the pseudogene TRBV3-2) to TRBJ1-1; 8 bases match TRBD1. The CDR3 has 13 residues. V lost 4 bases and J lost 5; bases outside the gene matches: 3. Germline-derived CDR1 and CDR2 are LGHDT and YNNKEL (reference sequence). DNA of the CDR3: TGTGCCAGCAGCCCCCAGGGGGCGACTGAAGCTTTCTTT. Protein sequence: CASSPQGATEAFF.

The chain recombines TRBV5-1 with TRBJ2-5; D ambiguous. With 0 bases removed from V and 3 bases from J, the gap between germline ends came to 9 bases. The CDR3 runs 14 residues. Germline V gene sequence: CDR1 SGHRS, CDR2 YFSETQ. The CDR3 loop is CASSLGSRKETQYF. CDR3 nucleotides: TGCGCCAGCAGCTTGGGTAGTAGGAAAGAGACCCAGTACTTC.

The J gene is TRBJ1-5, the V gene TRBV5-5, with D uncertain. The germline gives CDR1 SGHKS, CDR2 YYEKEE (reference sequence). This CDR3 has 14 residues. V gave up 0 bases and J gave up 3 bases, with 7 bases separating them. The CDR3 region is CASSLAASNQPQHF. As DNA, the CDR3 is TGTGCCAGCAGCTTGGCGGCGTCCAATCAGCCCCAGCATTTT.

The DNA for the CDR3 is TGTGCCAGTAGAGTCGGATCTACAGGTGCCTACGAGCAGTACTTC. Amino acid sequence: CASRVGSTGAYEQYF. The chain joins TRBV19 to TRBJ2-7; D is perhaps TRBD1 (5 bases). The CDR3 loop spans 15 amino acids. V lost 6 bases and J 2 bases, leaving 17 bases between the germline ends. From germline, CDR1 is LNHDA and CDR2 SQIVND (reference sequence).

V usage is TRBV25-1 and J usage is TRBJ2-1; D is uncertain. Germline CDR1 and CDR2: MGHDK and SYGVNS. Between the trimmed V and J ends, which lost 6 bases and 3 bases, there was a span of 3 bases. CDR3 length: 11 residues. CDR3 DNA sequence: TGTGCCAGCAGGAGCTACAATGAGCAGTTCTTC. Its protein product is CASRSYNEQFF.

The chain is built from TRBV11-2 and TRBJ1-5, with 10 bases fitting TRBD1. J lost 7 bases, V lost 1 base, and 7 bases had no gene match. The CDR3 is made up of 16 amino acids. Germline CDR1 SGHAT, CDR2 FQNNGV. The CDR3: CASSLGDRGRQQPQHF. The DNA for the CDR3 is TGTGCCAGCAGCTTAGGAGACAGGGGGCGTCAGCAGCCCCAGCATTTT.

This clone has a handful of counts. The CDR3 DNA is TGTGCCAGCAGTCCCTCCCGCAGTTACGAGCAGTACTTC. Its protein product is CASSPSRSYEQYF. This chain links TRBV12-3 or TRBV12-4 with TRBJ2-7; no reliable D call. The germline V and J ends were trimmed by 5 bases and 4 bases, with 12 bases remaining between them. The CDR3 is 13 amino acids.

The chain has TRBV11-2 and TRBJ2-7, with a weak D call TRBD1 (5 bases). The V end lost 1 base, the J end lost 4 bases, and 14 bases lay between the germline ends. Germline assignment: CDR1 SGHAT and CDR2 FQNNGV. The CDR3 runs to 15 residues. The DNA for the CDR3 is TGTGCCAGCAGCTTAGGTATTAGGGGTCTTTACGAGCAGTACTTC. Its protein product is CASSLGIRGLYEQYF.